The clone carrying this T cell receptor beta chain was seen a single time. The antigen remains unidentified. The sample originates from a study of cytomegalovirus exposure and HLA in healthy donors. This CDR3 is built from 16 residues. CDR1 is SGHRS, CDR2 YFSETQ, per germline. V was clipped by 4 bases and J by 2 bases, with 17 bases between them. Study observations and caveats: Rare TCR sequences predominated, though certain public TCRs were found in many donors.

Profiling relied on immunoSEQ multiplex PCR, and the TCRdb table lists in-frame clones only, not all of them. The data hold some 250,000 clones, with almost 90% observed a single time. This TCR was sampled from a woman younger than 30 in good health and CMV-seronegative. The source material was PBMCs. This chain joins TRBV5-1 and TRBJ2-3; TRBD1 might be the D (6 bases). CDR3 coding DNA: TGCGCCAGCAGCCGCCCCACCGGACAGCCCACAGATACGCAGTATTTT. As protein: CASSRPTGQPTDTQYF.